The T cell receptor (beta chain) described here comes from a study of cytomegalovirus exposure and HLA in healthy donors. The method was immunoSEQ multiplex PCR; TCRdb's version includes in-frame clones alone and lacks a portion of them. The table has approximately 220,000 clones, just under 90% seen once. The CDR3 extends over 16 amino acids. The trim removed 4 bases at V and 3 bases at J, leaving 8 bases unmatched. Germline assignment: CDR1 SGHVS and CDR2 FNYEAQ. This clonotype was obtained from a man younger than 35 in good health and CMV-seronegative. The specimen sequenced was PBMCs. The genes are TRBV7-6 and TRBJ2-4; 8 nucleotides align to TRBD1. The CDR3: CASSSSAGQDKNIQYF. In nucleotides, the CDR3 is TGTGCCAGCAGCTCTTCGGCGGGACAGGACAAAAACATTCAGTACTTC.